This TCR beta chain stems from a study of T cells in Graves' hyperthyroidism and ophthalmopathy. Across the study: Sampling of peripheral blood happened at initial diagnosis, prior to any treatment. Study results and caveats: In simple terms, a model built on 13 V-J features told ophthalmopathy apart from stable hyperthyroidism.

CDR1 is LGHDT and CDR2 is YNNKEL in the germline V gene (reference sequence). The CDR3 runs to 15 residues. The V end was cut by 1 base, the J end by 2 bases, with 10 bases between. The investigators amplified TCR beta CDR3 regions from RNA transcripts. Carried out on the TCR CDR3, a first-round RT-PCR used the HTBI primer set. TCRdb itself ran the multiplex PCR reads through MiXCR, one entry per CDR3 protein. In the table there are about 720,000 distinct CDR3 sequences, 15% to 20% of which are singletons. This clonotype was picked up many times. Antigen unknown. Sequencing was done on a sample of blood. This clonotype was obtained from a woman between 50 and 59 years old with Graves' hyperthyroidism that later progressed to Graves' ophthalmopathy. V and J are TRBV3-1 and TRBJ2-3; the D gene is possibly TRBD2 (5 bases). This CDR3 is CASSQASGITDTQYF. CDR3 bases: TGTGCCAGCAGCCAAGCATCGGGGATCACAGATACGCAGTATTTT.